This record looks at one T cell receptor beta chain sequence and its context. The germline V gene encodes CDR1 MGHDK and CDR2 SYGVNS. The V and J ends lost 4 bases and 8 bases respectively, with 17 bases between them. The length of the CDR3 is 14 residues. These data are taken from a study of blood T cell repertoires in COVID-19. About the research overall: Sample material is recorded as cDNA or gDNA derived from T cells, B-cell-depleted T cells, or PBMCs.

Assay: immunoSEQ multiplex PCR; the TCRdb copy retains only in-frame clones and omits some. The repertoire has hundreds of thousands of clones, around 89% of them found once; the top ten carry around 12%. The J gene is TRBJ1-2, the V gene TRBV25-1; D is unclear. The source of this sequence is a woman aged 55-69 years with acute or convalescent COVID-19. Material: peripheral blood. CDR3 bases: TGTGCCAGCAGTGCTGGGAGACAATCGATCGGCTACACCTTC. Amino acids: CASSAGRQSIGYTF.